A single sample gave rise to the 3 T cell receptor beta chains below, sequenced in a study of persistence of HIV-infected CD4 T cells (dated by TCRdb to 2020 to 2021). For these TCRs, the target antigens are not known. According to the study, the label for this sample's treatment or condition signals: suppressive antiretroviral therapy. Cells were stimulated with anti-CD3/anti-CD28 magnetic beads as a nonspecific positive control representing the CD4+ T cell repertoire. Sorting of responding CD4+ T cells was based on upregulation of both CD40 ligand and CD69. TCRbeta repertoires were sequenced from genomic DNA with the immunoSEQ hsTCRB assay version 4 in survey mode. Drawn from immuneACCESS, this table holds only the in-frame rearrangements with V and J called that TCRdb kept. Clones are partly lost; checked studies trace under half to an unresolved V gene and leave the rest unexplained. In this sample the table shows tens of thousands of clones, 88% of which occur a single time. Under 0.55% of the sample rests with the top ten.

The sequencing used CD4+ T cells sorted from PBMCs after approximately 19-hour stimulation, collected from a patient who received antiretroviral therapy. According to the study, the label for this sample's cell subset or site signals: CD40L+CD69+ CD4 T cells responding to anti-CD3/anti-CD28 beads, representing the overall repertoire. These receptors originate from an adult woman with HIV who was CMV-seropositive.

This clone appeared a single time. The chain carries TRBV14 and TRBJ2-1, with a weak D call TRBD2 (7 bases). The V gene's germline CDR1 is SGHDN and CDR2 FVKESK. Between the trimmed V and J ends, which lost 5 bases and 8 bases, there was a span of 16 bases. This CDR3 is 14 amino acids long. In DNA form, the CDR3 reads TGTGCCAGCAGCAGGGGGGGGTATCGGGATGAGCAGTTCTTC. It codes for CASSRGGYRDEQFF.

The chain joins TRBV27 to TRBJ1-4; a weak D match, TRBD1 (5 bases). V dropped 4 bases and J dropped 4 bases, with 16 bases sitting between them. The CDR3 is 16 amino acids. CDR1 and CDR2 (germline): MNHEY, SMNVEV (reference sequence). DNA for the CDR3: TGTGCCAGCAGTTCGCTCAGGAGGGGAAGTAATGAAAAACTGTTTTTT. Translated: CASSSLRRGSNEKLFF.

The V and J genes are TRBV25-1 and TRBJ2-5; tentatively, D is TRBD2 (6 bases). CDR1 is MGHDK and CDR2 is SYGVNS in the germline V gene. V was cut by 3 bases and J by 4 bases, with 15 bases left in between. This CDR3 region has 15 residues. This CDR3 reads CASSDSGAGGETQYF. CDR3 DNA sequence: TGTGCCAGCAGTGACAGCGGTGCCGGGGGAGAGACCCAGTACTTC.